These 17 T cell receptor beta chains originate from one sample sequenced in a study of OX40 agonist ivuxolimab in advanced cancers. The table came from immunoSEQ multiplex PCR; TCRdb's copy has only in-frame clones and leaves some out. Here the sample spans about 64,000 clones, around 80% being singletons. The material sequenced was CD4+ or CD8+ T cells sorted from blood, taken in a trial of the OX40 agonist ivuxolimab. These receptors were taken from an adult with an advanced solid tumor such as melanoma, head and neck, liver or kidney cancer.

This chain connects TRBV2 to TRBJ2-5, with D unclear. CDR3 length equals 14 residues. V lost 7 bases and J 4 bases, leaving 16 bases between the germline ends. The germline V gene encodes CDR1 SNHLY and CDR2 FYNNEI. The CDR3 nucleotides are TGTGCCAGCACCAGAGCGACGGTGCGAGAGACCCAGTACTTC. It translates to CASTRATVRETQYF.

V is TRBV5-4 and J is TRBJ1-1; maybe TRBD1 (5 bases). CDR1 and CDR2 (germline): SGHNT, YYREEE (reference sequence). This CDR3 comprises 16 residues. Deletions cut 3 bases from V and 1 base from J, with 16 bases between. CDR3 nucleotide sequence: TGTGCCAGCAGCTCACCAAGGGACCAGGGGAACACTGAAGCTTTCTTT. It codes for CASSSPRDQGNTEAFF.

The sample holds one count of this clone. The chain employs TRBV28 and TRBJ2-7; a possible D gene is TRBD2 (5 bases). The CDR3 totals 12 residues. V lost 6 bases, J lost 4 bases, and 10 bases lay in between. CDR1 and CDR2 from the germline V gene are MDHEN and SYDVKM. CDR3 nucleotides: TGTGCCAGCAGAACGTCGGGGTACGAGCAGTACTTC. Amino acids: CASRTSGYEQYF.

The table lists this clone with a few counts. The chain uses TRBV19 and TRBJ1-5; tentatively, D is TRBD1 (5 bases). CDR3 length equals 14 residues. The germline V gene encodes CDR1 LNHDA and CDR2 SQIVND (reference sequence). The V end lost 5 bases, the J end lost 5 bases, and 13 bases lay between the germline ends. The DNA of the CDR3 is TGTGCCAGTAGTTGGGGCAGGGCGGATCAGCCCCAGCATTTT. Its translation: CASSWGRADQPQHF.

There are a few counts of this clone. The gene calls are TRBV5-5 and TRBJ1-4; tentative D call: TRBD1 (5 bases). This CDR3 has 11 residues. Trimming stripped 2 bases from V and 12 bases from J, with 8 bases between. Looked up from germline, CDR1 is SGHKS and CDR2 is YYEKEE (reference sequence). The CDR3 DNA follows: TGTGCCAGCAGCTTCCGGGACCAACTGTTTTTT. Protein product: CASSFRDQLFF.

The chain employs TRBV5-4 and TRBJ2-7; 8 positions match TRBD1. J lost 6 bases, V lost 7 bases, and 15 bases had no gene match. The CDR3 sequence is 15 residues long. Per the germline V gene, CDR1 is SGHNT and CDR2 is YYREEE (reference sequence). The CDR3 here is CASHLPQPGGGEQYF. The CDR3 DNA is TGTGCCAGCCACCTCCCCCAACCAGGGGGCGGCGAGCAGTACTTC.

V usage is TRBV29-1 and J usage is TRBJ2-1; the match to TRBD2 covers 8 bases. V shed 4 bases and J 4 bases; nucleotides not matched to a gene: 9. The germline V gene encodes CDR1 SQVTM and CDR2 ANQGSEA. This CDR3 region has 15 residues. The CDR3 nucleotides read TGCAGCGTTGGGGTAACGGGAGGGTCTTACAATGAGCAGTTCTTC. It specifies CSVGVTGGSYNEQFF.

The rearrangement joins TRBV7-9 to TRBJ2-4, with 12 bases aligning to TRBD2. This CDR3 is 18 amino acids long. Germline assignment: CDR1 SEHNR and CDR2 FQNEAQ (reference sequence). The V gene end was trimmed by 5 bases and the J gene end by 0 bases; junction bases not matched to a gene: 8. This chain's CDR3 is CASSQRTSGVLAKNIQYF. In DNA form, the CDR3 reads TGTGCCAGCAGCCAGCGGACTAGCGGGGTCCTAGCCAAAAACATTCAGTACTTC.

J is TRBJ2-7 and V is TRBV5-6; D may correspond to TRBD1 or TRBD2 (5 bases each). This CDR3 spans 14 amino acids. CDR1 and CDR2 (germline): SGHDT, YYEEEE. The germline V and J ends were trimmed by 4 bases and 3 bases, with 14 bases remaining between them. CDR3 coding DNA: TGTGCCAGCAGCGGAACCGGGACCGTCTACGAGCAGTACTTC. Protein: CASSGTGTVYEQYF.

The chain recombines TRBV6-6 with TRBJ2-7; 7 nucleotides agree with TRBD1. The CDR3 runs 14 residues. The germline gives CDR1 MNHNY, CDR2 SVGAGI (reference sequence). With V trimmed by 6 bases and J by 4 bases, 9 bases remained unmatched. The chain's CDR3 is CASRRGRTSYEQYF. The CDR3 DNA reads TGTGCCAGCAGGAGGGGGCGCACGTCGTACGAGCAGTACTTC.

Here the CDR3 DNA reads TGTGCCAGCAGCTTCCGGGACACCGACTACAATGAGCAGTTCTTC. Translating it yields CASSFRDTDYNEQFF. This chain connects TRBV11-1 to TRBJ2-1; D perhaps matches TRBD1 (6 bases). Deletions cut 3 bases from V and 3 bases from J, with 12 bases between. Germline V gives CDR1 SGHAT, CDR2 FQDESV (reference sequence). This CDR3 contains 15 residues.

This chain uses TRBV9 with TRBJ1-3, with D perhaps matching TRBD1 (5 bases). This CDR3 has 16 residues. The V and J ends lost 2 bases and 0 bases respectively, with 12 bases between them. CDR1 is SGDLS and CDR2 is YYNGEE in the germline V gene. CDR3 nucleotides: TGTGCCAGCAGCGTTGACAGTGCGGGCTCTGGAAACACCATATATTTT. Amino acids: CASSVDSAGSGNTIYF.

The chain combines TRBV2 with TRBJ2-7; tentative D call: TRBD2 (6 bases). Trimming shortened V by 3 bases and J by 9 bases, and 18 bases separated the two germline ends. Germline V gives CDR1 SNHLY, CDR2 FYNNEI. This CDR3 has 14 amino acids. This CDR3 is CASSDLAGGRVQYF. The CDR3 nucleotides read TGTGCCAGCAGTGACTTAGCCGGGGGTAGGGTGCAGTACTTC.

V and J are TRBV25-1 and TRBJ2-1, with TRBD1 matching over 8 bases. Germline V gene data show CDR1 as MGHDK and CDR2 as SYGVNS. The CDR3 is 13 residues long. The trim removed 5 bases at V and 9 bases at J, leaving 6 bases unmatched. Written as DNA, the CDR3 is TGTGCCAGCAGTCGGCAGGGGGCGGGTGAGCAGTTCTTC. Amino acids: CASSRQGAGEQFF.

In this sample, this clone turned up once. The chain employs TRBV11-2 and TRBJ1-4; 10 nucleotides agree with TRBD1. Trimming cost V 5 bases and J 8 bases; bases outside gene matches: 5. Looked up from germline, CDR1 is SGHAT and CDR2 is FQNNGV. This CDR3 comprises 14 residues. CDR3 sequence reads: CASSPDRGQEKLFF. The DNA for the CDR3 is TGTGCCAGCAGCCCCGACAGGGGGCAAGAAAAACTGTTTTTT.

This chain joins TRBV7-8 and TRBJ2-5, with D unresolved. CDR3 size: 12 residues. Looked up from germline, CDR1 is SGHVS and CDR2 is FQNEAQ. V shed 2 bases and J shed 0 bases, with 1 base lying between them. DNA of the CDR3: TGTGCCAGCAGCTTAAACCAAGAGACCCAGTACTTC. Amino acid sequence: CASSLNQETQYF.

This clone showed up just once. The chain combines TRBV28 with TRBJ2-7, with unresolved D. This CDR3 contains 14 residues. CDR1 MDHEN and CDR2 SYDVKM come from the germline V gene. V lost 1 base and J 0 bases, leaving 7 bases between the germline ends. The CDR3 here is CASSLYGFSYEQYF. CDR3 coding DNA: TGTGCCAGCAGTTTATATGGGTTCTCCTACGAGCAGTACTTC.